These T cell receptor beta chains were read from a single sample in a study of T cell responses to AZD1222 COVID-19 vaccine. TCRdb keeps only in-frame clones here, not all; method: immunoSEQ multiplex PCR. The table includes 150,000 to 200,000 clones, approximately 94% detected once. This specimen consisted of peripheral blood, obtained 28 days after the second AZD1222 dose. The receptors originated from an adult who received the AZD1222 COVID-19 vaccine. Both conserved end residues are part of each CDR3. Fields, in order: J gene, clone size, D gene, V gene, CDR3 protein, CDR3 DNA. The D gene is left open where the match is weak. Some rows have no size entry. The others give once, few or many, or a class for an expanded clone.

TRBJ1-1 | . | TRBD1 | TRBV27 | CASSPYQGANTEAFF | TGTGCCAGCAGTCCATACCAGGGGGCGAACACTGAAGCTTTCTTT
TRBJ2-1 | . | . | TRBV6-2/TRBV6-3 | CASSYRVRSYNEQFF | TGTGCCAGCAGCTATAGGGTACGGTCCTACAATGAGCAGTTCTTC
TRBJ2-1 | . | TRBD2 | TRBV29-1 | CSVLLNPGLAGVEQFF | TGCAGCGTCCTCCTTAACCCGGGACTAGCGGGAGTTGAGCAGTTCTTC
TRBJ1-2 | . | . | TRBV3-1/TRBV3-2 | CASSRPGLGFYGYTF | TGTGCCAGCAGTCGTCCAGGGCTAGGGTTCTATGGCTACACCTTC
TRBJ2-1 | . | . | TRBV10-2 | CASSESRVKFF | TGCGCCAGCAGTGAGTCGAGGGTCAAGTTCTTC
TRBJ1-2 | . | . | TRBV18 | CASSGDDYGYTF | TGTGCCAGCTCAGGGGACGACTATGGCTACACCTTC
TRBJ1-6 | . | TRBD1 | TRBV18 | CASSVSGTGRYNSPLHF | TGTGCCAGCTCAGTTTCCGGGACAGGTCGCTATAATTCACCCCTCCACTTT
TRBJ2-3 | . | . | TRBV7-9 | CASSVPGAADTQYF | TGTGCCAGCAGCGTGCCAGGGGCGGCAGATACGCAGTATTTT
TRBJ1-2 | . | TRBD1 | TRBV28 | CASSSTGEGYGYTF | TGTGCCAGCAGTTCGACAGGGGAGGGGTATGGCTACACCTTC
TRBJ1-5 | . | . | TRBV19 | CASSIADRYSNQPQHF | TGTGCCAGTAGTATAGCGGACCGGTATAGCAATCAGCCCCAGCATTTT
TRBJ1-1 | . | . | TRBV5-1 | CASSWKGNTEAFF | TGCGCCAGCAGCTGGAAGGGTAACACTGAAGCTTTCTTT
TRBJ1-1 | few | . | TRBV5-4 | CASSLADKTEAFF | TGTGCCAGCAGCTTGGCAGATAAAACTGAAGCTTTCTTT
TRBJ1-6 | . | . | TRBV5-1 | CASRAGQNNSPLHF | TGCGCCAGCAGGGCGGGACAAAATAATTCACCCCTCCACTTT
TRBJ1-1 | . | . | TRBV5-8 | CASSFRDSIQAFF | TGTGCCAGCAGCTTCCGGGACTCTATCCAAGCTTTCTTT
TRBJ1-6 | . | TRBD1 | TRBV16 | CASSPKTGGLNSPLHF | TGTGCCAGCAGCCCCAAGACAGGGGGCTTGAATTCACCCCTCCACTTT
TRBJ1-3 | . | . | TRBV3-1/TRBV3-2 | CASSQAGENTIYF | TGTGCCAGCAGCCAAGCGGGAGAAAACACCATATATTTT
TRBJ1-2 | once | . | TRBV25-1 | CASTSGGHNYGYTF | TGTGCCAGTACGAGTGGGGGGCACAACTATGGCTACACCTTC